The clone carrying this TCR beta chain was counted a single time. TCRdb keeps only in-frame clones here, not all; method: immunoSEQ multiplex PCR. The sample has tens of thousands of clones, around 92% seen once. Germline assignment: CDR1 LNHDA and CDR2 SQIVND (reference sequence). V shed 8 bases and J 0 bases; nucleotides not matched to a gene: 5. The CDR3 length is 15 residues. This sample was included in a study of T cell changes during pregnancy in multiple sclerosis. The gene calls are TRBV19 and TRBJ2-1, with 9 bases fitting TRBD2. The clonotype comes from a female donor with multiple sclerosis, enrolled in a pregnancy study. Material: CD4+ T cells from peripheral blood mononuclear cells, obtained in the third trimester of pregnancy. CDR3 in amino acids: CASGSSGSSYNEQFF. In nucleotides, the CDR3 is TGTGCCAGTGGAAGTAGCGGGAGCTCCTACAATGAGCAGTTCTTC.